The sequence of this TCR beta chain was determined in a study of T cell changes during pregnancy in multiple sclerosis. The data were produced by immunoSEQ multiplex PCR, yet TCRdb's version contains in-frame clones alone and is incomplete. The sample contains 30,000 to 40,000 clones, 85% to 90% of which appear only once. Germline loops: CDR1 MNHEY, CDR2 SVGAGI. The CDR3 runs to 13 residues. Trimming cost V 7 bases and J 5 bases; bases outside gene matches: 6. Sequencing was performed on CD4+ T cells from peripheral blood mononuclear cells, taken in the second trimester of pregnancy. The genes are TRBV6-5 and TRBJ2-5; 8 bases line up with TRBD2. The receptor was isolated from a female donor with multiple sclerosis, enrolled in a pregnancy study. CDR3 amino acids: CASTKRELETQYF. The DNA of the CDR3 is TGTGCCAGCACAAAGCGGGAGTTGGAGACCCAGTACTTC.